Listed below are T cell receptor beta chains from one sample, sequenced in a study of blood T cells in healthy people across ages. From the 5' RACE reads, TCRdb called clonotypes with MiXCR, one entry per CDR3 protein. The sample has more than 500,000 distinct CDR3 sequences, around a quarter seen once. The same data also contributed to another study, on T cells of mothers and their children.

The sequencing input was blood. These receptor sequences come from a boy aged 2 to 9 in good health. Each CDR3 is given without its conserved first and last residue. The size entry is marked missing in some rows and otherwise reads once, few, many or a size class.

-,TRBV7-2,TRBJ1-1,ASSLVGEGNTEAF
few,TRBV5-1,TRBJ1-4,ASSAGDEKLF
-,TRBV10-2,TRBJ2-6,ASSAKAGANVLT
few,TRBV5-1,TRBJ2-3,ASSLGRTGGGTDTQY
-,TRBV10-3,TRBJ2-7,AISESTGDEQY
few,TRBV7-9,TRBJ2-4,ASSLSQGKLAKNIQY
-,TRBV29-1,TRBJ2-1,SAHYPAQGNEQF
once,TRBV7-6,TRBJ2-2,ASSLWLAGLSTSGELF
many,TRBV29-1,TRBJ2-4,SVTGRNKNIQY
few,TRBV29-1,TRBJ2-3,SAARGRGDTQY
few,TRBV2,TRBJ2-7,ASSDGPGDYEQY
-,TRBV7-2,TRBJ2-5,ASKLGSGRAVGQETQY
-,TRBV4-1,TRBJ2-2,ASSQVANTGELF
-,TRBV15,TRBJ1-1,ATSSLPMAAEAF
-,TRBV7-2,TRBJ2-5,ASSSGGQSQETQY
few,TRBV24-1,TRBJ2-1,ATSDTTGDRHNEQF
-,TRBV7-9,TRBJ2-7,ASSPKDRPYEQY
-,TRBV24-1,TRBJ2-3,ATSDWGTDTQY
few,TRBV2,TRBJ2-7,ASSPQGIPYEQY
-,TRBV9,TRBJ2-1,ASSSGRAYNEQF
-,TRBV20-1,TRBJ2-2,SARRGGTNTGELF
few,TRBV12-3/TRBV12-4,TRBJ2-7,ASSLTDEQY
few,TRBV12-3/TRBV12-4,TRBJ2-5,ASSRAGGVEETQY
few,TRBV10-3,TRBJ2-7,AISDLSRGQSSYEQY
once,TRBV29-1,TRBJ2-1,SGERGNEQF